The source of this TCR beta chain is a study of blood T cell repertoires in COVID-19. Study details: COVID-19 samples from acute and convalescent phases originated in the United States, Italy and Spain. In each case, the material was cDNA or gDNA derived from T cells, B-cell-depleted T cells, or PBMCs.

The V and J ends lost 6 bases and 8 bases respectively, with 11 bases between them. Germline V gene sequence: CDR1 SNHLY, CDR2 FYNNEI. The CDR3 runs to 12 residues. Authors' analysis steps: Reference gene primer amplification gave nucleated cell count estimates. Only in-frame clones appear in the TCRdb table, and some are missing; sequencing was by immunoSEQ multiplex PCR. V and J calls and clone size follow that table, whereas D and trimming were derived from the DNA. The table has 130,000 or so clones, around 87% seen once. The chain joins TRBV2 to TRBJ2-1; D is perhaps TRBD2 (7 bases). The origin of this receptor is a woman aged 50 to 60 who had recovered from COVID-19. Sequencing was performed on peripheral blood. In DNA, the CDR3 is TGTGCCAGCAGACAAGGGGGGGATGAGCAGTTCTTC. Amino acids: CASRQGGDEQFF.